This record covers a single T cell receptor beta chain. Its antigen is undetermined. The data are from a study of human T cells and chemical hapten exposure. At the level of the study: Largely, small differences in pooled library volume made per-sample TCR yields vary.

The library gave individual cDNA molecules unique molecular identifiers. In the original processing: Samples ranged from about 23,224 to 690,600 TCRs, with a median of roughly 95,000. TCRdb reprocessed the RACE reads with MiXCR, giving one entry per CDR3 protein. The V and J calls follow TCRdb's processing rather than the paper's. The repertoire consists of about 98,000 distinct CDR3 sequences, with roughly 10% occurring once and the leading ten covering around 3.3%. Time point of the sample: pre-sensitization, week 0. Indicated treatment: therapeutic diphenylcyclopropenone sensitization with weekly scalp DPC. Study-level findings and limits: TCRs at a frequency above 1 in 1000 stayed unchanged with DPC sensitization.

The CDR3 loop spans 16 amino acids. V shed 7 bases and J shed 3 bases, with 22 bases lying between them. Germline V gene lookup returns CDR1 MGHDK and CDR2 SYGVNS. The receptor comes from a woman aged 55-69 years with alopecia areata. Some clones in this sample may be carry-over from other donors' samples. The chain uses TRBV25-1 and TRBJ2-7; the D gene could be TRBD1 or TRBD2 (5 bases each). This specimen was whole blood, taken in connection with sensitization to the hapten diphenylcyclopropenone (DPC). Here the CDR3 reads CASMGPLGTDYYEQYF. CDR3 DNA: TGTGCCAGCATGGGGCCTCTGGGGACGGATTACTACGAGCAGTACTTC.